The entry below gives a single T cell receptor beta chain sequence along with its context. No antigen is known for it. Germline V gives CDR1 MNHEY, CDR2 SVGAGI. V lost 0 bases and J 4 bases, leaving 15 bases between the germline ends. The CDR3 consists of 16 residues. TCRdb's copy holds only in-frame clones and misses some; the assay was immunoSEQ multiplex PCR. The top ten clones hold approximately 37% of a sample with 20,000 to 25,000 clones, 77% of them seen once. Exposure to brentuximab vedotin varied, and each patient had relapsed following autologous stem cell transplantation. These data come from a study of PD-1 blockade in classical Hodgkin lymphoma. Study results and caveats: Patients with a complete response exhibited baseline diversity comparable to newly diagnosed patients. CD4+ but not CD8+ TCR diversity rose significantly by C4D1.

The V gene is TRBV6-5, the J gene TRBJ1-2; D is unresolved. The sequences come from peripheral blood mononuclear cells (PBMCs), collected before the second cycle of nivolumab. The receptor was isolated from a human donor with classical Hodgkin lymphoma. The CDR3 DNA is TGTGCCAGCAGTTACTCGAAGGCTCCCCCTGGCTATGGCTACACCTTC. Protein: CASSYSKAPPGYGYTF.